The T cell receptor (beta chain) under discussion was sequenced for a study of T cell responses to AZD1222 COVID-19 vaccine. Points from the study as a whole: Unmutated regions of variants are reportedly targeted by nearly half of spike-specific TCRs. Two AZD1222 doses significantly raised spike-specific TCR breadth and depth over controls. In all cases, repertoires were sampled only after the peak T cell response.

A remark on this clone: Its matching antigen is unknown.

Deletions cut 4 bases from V and 2 bases from J, with 11 bases between. This CDR3 comprises 13 residues. In germline, CDR1 is GTSNPN, CDR2 SVGIG (reference sequence). TCRdb keeps only in-frame clones here, not all; method: immunoSEQ multiplex PCR. The sample has some 80,000 clones; over 65% are singletons. The source of this sequence is an adult who received the MenACWY meningococcal vaccine as a control. This chain links TRBV30 with TRBJ1-1, with a possible D match to TRBD1 (5 bases). Sequencing used peripheral blood, obtained 28 days after the second dose of the MenACWY control vaccine. The CDR3 loop is CAWNRQRNTEAFF. CDR3 nucleotides: TGTGCCTGGAACCGACAGCGTAACACTGAAGCTTTCTTT.